Listed below are T cell receptor beta chains from one sample, sequenced in a study of OX40 agonist ivuxolimab in advanced cancers. The repertoire was sequenced with immunoSEQ multiplex PCR; TCRdb's copy has only in-frame clones and lacks some. The sample records fewer than 85,000 clones, roughly 78% being singletons. The material sequenced was CD4+ or CD8+ T cells sorted from blood, taken in a trial of the OX40 agonist ivuxolimab. The receptor set was obtained from an adult with an advanced solid tumor such as melanoma, head and neck, liver or kidney cancer. The CDR3 runs from the conserved cysteine through the conserved F or W. A D gene is named only where the DNA matches it firmly. Rows give clone size only sometimes, using once, few, many, or a class for an expanded clone.

TRBJ1-3 | NA | NA | TRBV9 | CASSVVGGSTSGNTIYF | TGTGCCAGCAGCGTAGTAGGAGGAAGTACCTCTGGAAACACCATATATTTT
TRBJ2-7 | NA | once | TRBV19 | CASRGAGGIDEQYF | TGTGCCAGTCGGGGGGCGGGTGGAATCGACGAGCAGTACTTC
TRBJ1-1 | NA | NA | TRBV6-5 | CASSYSNELGNTEAFF | TGTGCCAGCAGTTACTCCAACGAACTGGGTAACACTGAAGCTTTCTTT
TRBJ1-2 | NA | few | TRBV2 | CASSEAQMIYTF | TGTGCCAGCAGTGAAGCACAGATGATCTACACCTTC
TRBJ2-7 | NA | NA | TRBV28 | CASRTTGNEQYF | TGTGCCAGCAGGACTACAGGGAACGAGCAGTACTTC
TRBJ2-7 | TRBD2 | NA | TRBV7-2 | CASSLAAGTYEQYF | TGTGCCAGCAGCTTAGCAGCGGGAACCTACGAGCAGTACTTC
TRBJ2-7 | NA | few | TRBV9 | CASSVTSGLTSYEQYF | TGTGCCAGCAGCGTCACTTCAGGTTTAACCTCCTACGAGCAGTACTTC
TRBJ2-1 | TRBD2 | NA | TRBV14 | CASSPRGGLNEQFF | TGTGCCAGCAGTCCCCGGGGGGGCCTCAACGAGCAGTTCTTC
TRBJ2-7 | NA | NA | TRBV6-6 | CASSYADGPYEQYF | TGTGCCAGCAGTTACGCTGACGGCCCCTACGAGCAGTACTTC
TRBJ1-1 | NA | NA | TRBV5-6 | CASSSPAMNTEAFF | TGTGCCAGCAGCTCGCCAGCCATGAACACTGAAGCTTTCTTT
TRBJ1-1 | TRBD1 | NA | TRBV20-1 | CSAPGTGKAFF | TGCAGTGCTCCCGGGACAGGGAAAGCTTTCTTT
TRBJ1-1 | NA | few | TRBV12-5 | CASGLGPNTEAFF | TGTGCTAGTGGATTAGGCCCGAACACTGAAGCTTTCTTT
TRBJ2-2 | NA | NA | TRBV27 | CAPAPGDLTGELFF | TGTGCCCCCGCTCCCGGGGACCTCACCGGGGAGCTGTTTTTT
TRBJ1-2 | NA | NA | TRBV19 | CASSIGGHHTNYGYTF | TGTGCCAGTAGTATAGGTGGGCACCACACTAACTATGGCTACACCTTC
TRBJ1-1 | NA | NA | TRBV25-1 | CASSVNTEAFF | TGTGCCAGCAGTGTGAACACTGAAGCTTTCTTT
TRBJ2-5 | NA | NA | TRBV6-5 | CASRAAKETQYF | TGTGCCAGCAGGGCAGCCAAAGAGACCCAGTACTTC
TRBJ1-3 | NA | NA | TRBV6-5 | CASSRGSGNTIYF | TGTGCCAGCAGCCGCGGCTCTGGAAACACCATATATTTT
TRBJ2-7 | NA | NA | TRBV19 | CASNSRHYEQYF | TGTGCCAGTAACTCCAGACACTACGAGCAGTACTTC
TRBJ1-1 | NA | once | TRBV5-1 | CASSSYEMNTEAFF | TGCGCCAGCAGCTCCTACGAGATGAACACTGAAGCTTTCTTT
TRBJ1-1 | TRBD1 | once | TRBV6-5 | CASSYGGTGGTEAFF | TGTGCCAGCAGTTACGGGGGGACAGGGGGCACTGAAGCTTTCTTT
TRBJ2-5 | NA | NA | TRBV30 | CACSRGGETQYF | TGTGCCTGCTCAAGGGGGGGGGAGACCCAGTACTTC
TRBJ2-3 | NA | once | TRBV11-2 | CASSLGSWPTDTQYF | TGTGCCAGCAGCTTAGGATCATGGCCCACCGATACGCAGTATTTT
TRBJ1-5 | TRBD1 | once | TRBV7-8 | CASTQGGQQPQHF | TGTGCCAGCACCCAGGGGGGGCAACAGCCCCAGCATTTT
TRBJ2-1 | TRBD2 | NA | TRBV6-5 | CASRTSGTTDEQFF | TGTGCCAGCAGGACTAGCGGAACAACCGATGAGCAGTTCTTC
TRBJ2-6 | NA | NA | TRBV6-1 | CASSEARLGTSGSGANVLTF | TGTGCCAGCAGTGAAGCGCGTTTAGGGACATCTGGCTCTGGGGCCAACGTCCTGACTTTC
TRBJ2-1 | TRBD2 | NA | TRBV7-3 | CASSPGLAPYNEQFF | TGTGCCAGCAGCCCGGGACTAGCTCCCTACAATGAGCAGTTCTTC
TRBJ1-1 | NA | NA | TRBV19 | CASSRAWDMDTEAFF | TGTGCCAGTAGTAGGGCTTGGGACATGGACACTGAAGCTTTCTTT
TRBJ2-7 | NA | NA | TRBV18 | CASSPGGTSYEQYF | TGTGCCAGCTCACCAGGGGGCACCTCCTACGAGCAGTACTTC
TRBJ1-2 | NA | NA | TRBV6-1 | CASSEGGGQTYSGYTF | TGTGCCAGCAGTGAAGGGGGAGGACAGACCTACTCTGGCTACACCTTC
TRBJ2-5 | TRBD2 | few | TRBV9 | CASSVDGRGSLWETQYF | TGTGCCAGCAGCGTAGATGGGAGGGGTTCTTTGTGGGAGACCCAGTACTTC
TRBJ2-6 | NA | NA | TRBV7-2 | CASSLVLSGANVLTF | TGTGCCAGCAGCTTAGTTCTCTCTGGGGCCAACGTCCTGACTTTC
TRBJ1-2 | NA | NA | TRBV27 | CASSPRQTRTNYGYTF | TGTGCCAGCAGTCCCAGACAGACGCGTACTAACTATGGCTACACCTTC